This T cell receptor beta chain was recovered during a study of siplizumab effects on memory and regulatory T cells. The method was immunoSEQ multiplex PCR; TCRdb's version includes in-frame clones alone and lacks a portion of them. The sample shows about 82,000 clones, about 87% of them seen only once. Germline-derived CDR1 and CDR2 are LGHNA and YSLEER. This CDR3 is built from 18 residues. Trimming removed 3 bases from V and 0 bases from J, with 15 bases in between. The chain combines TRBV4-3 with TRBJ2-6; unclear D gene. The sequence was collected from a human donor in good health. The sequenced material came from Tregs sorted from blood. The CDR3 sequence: CASSHDHGVISGANVLTF. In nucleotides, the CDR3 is TGCGCCAGCAGCCACGACCACGGCGTGATCTCTGGGGCCAACGTCCTGACTTTC.